This T cell receptor (beta chain) was sequenced for a study of blood T cell repertoires in COVID-19. Study-level background: Whether acute or convalescent, the COVID-19 samples came from the United States, Italy and Spain. Nucleic acid was either cDNA or gDNA, and it came from T cells, B-cell-depleted T cells, or PBMCs.

This CDR3 is built from 13 residues. CDR1 and CDR2 (germline): MNHEY, SVGAGI. Between the trimmed V and J ends, which lost 5 bases and 2 bases, there was a span of 9 bases. In the original processing: Amplification of reference gene primers provided the estimated nucleated cell counts. Only in-frame clones appear in the TCRdb table, and some are missing; sequencing was by immunoSEQ multiplex PCR. For V, J and clone size, that table is used; D and trimming come from the DNA. The profile shows a few hundred thousand clones, approximately 86% of them singletons. This clone was found once. The source of this sequence is a man aged 25 to 45 with active or convalescent COVID-19. The sample consisted of peripheral blood. The chain carries TRBV6-5 and TRBJ1-2; D is perhaps TRBD1 (6 bases). CDR3 sequence (DNA): TGTGCCAGCAGTCTCGACAGGAACTATGGCTACACCTTC. Amino acid sequence: CASSLDRNYGYTF.